These 28 T cell receptor beta chains were all obtained from the same sample, sequenced in a study of memory CD4+ T cells and cytomegalovirus serostatus. The sort gate was single viable CD3+CD4+CD8-CD45RO+ cells for memory CD4+ T cells. This table comes from immunoSEQ multiplex PCR, and its TCRdb copy is limited to in-frame clones, with some not included. The table includes 48,000 or so clones, about 77% detected once. Input material: memory CD4+ T cells from blood. Receptor source: an adult in good health and CMV-seronegative.

The CDR3 loop reads CASSLGTGFYEQYF. Written as DNA, the CDR3 is TGTGCCAGCAGCTTGGGGACAGGGTTCTACGAGCAGTACTTC. This chain uses TRBV7-6 with TRBJ2-7, with 9 bases aligning to TRBD1. Per germline, CDR1 SGHVS and CDR2 FNYEAQ. J lost 3 bases, V lost 3 bases, and 3 bases had no gene match. The CDR3 extends over 14 amino acids. The whole variable domain, filled in from reference TRBV7-6 and TRBJ2-7, reads GAGVSQSPRYKVTKRGQDVALRCDPISGHVSLYWYRQALGQGPEFLTYFNYEAQQDKSGLPNDRFSAERPEGSISTLTIQRTEQRDSAMYRCASSLGTGFYEQYFGPGTRLTVT.

V usage is TRBV10-3 and J usage is TRBJ2-2; 10 bases line up with TRBD2. Germline V gives CDR1 ENHRY, CDR2 SYGVKD. This CDR3 comprises 15 residues. V was clipped by 6 bases and J by 8 bases; unmatched bases: 9. The CDR3 spells CAIRPGLANVGELFF. The CDR3, as DNA: TGTGCCATCAGGCCGGGACTAGCGAATGTGGGGGAGCTGTTTTTT.

This clone has more than one count but fewer than ten. The genes are TRBV9 and TRBJ2-7; 11 bases agree with TRBD1. CDR1 SGDLS and CDR2 YYNGEE come from the germline V gene. The CDR3 extends over 15 amino acids. The ends lost 4 bases at V and 3 bases at J; junction bases unmatched: 6. The CDR3 DNA reads TGTGCCAGCAGCCCGGGACAGGGGGACATCTACGAGCAGTACTTC. Amino acid sequence: CASSPGQGDIYEQYF.

This sequence joins TRBV30 and TRBJ1-1, with TRBD1 as a possible D gene (5 bases). CDR3 length: 18 residues. V shed 4 bases and J shed 3 bases, with 27 bases lying between them. The germline CDR1 and CDR2 sequences are GTSNPN and SVGIG (reference sequence). The CDR3 loop reads CAWTKGGHDDKHDTEAFF. CDR3 coding DNA: TGTGCCTGGACCAAAGGTGGACACGACGATAAGCATGACACTGAAGCTTTCTTT.

The rearrangement uses TRBV4-2 and TRBJ2-3; D gene unclear. Trimming took off 0 bases at V and 0 bases at J, with 19 bases between the two ends. CDR1 is LGHNA, CDR2 YNFKEQ, per germline. The CDR3 is 19 amino acids. The CDR3 protein is CASSQDPKPGQWSTDTQYF. The DNA of the CDR3 is TGTGCCAGCAGCCAAGACCCGAAGCCTGGGCAGTGGAGCACAGATACGCAGTATTTT.

The rearrangement links TRBV7-9 to TRBJ2-5, with TRBD2 identical over 8 bases. Germline V CDR1 and CDR2: SEHNR, FQNEAQ (reference sequence). With 0 bases clipped from V and 4 bases from J, the junction kept 7 bases outside the gene matches. This CDR3 comprises 16 residues. The CDR3 reads CASSLAGGLAGETQYF. The CDR3 DNA is TGTGCCAGCAGCTTAGCAGGAGGGCTAGCGGGAGAGACCCAGTACTTC.

The chain joins TRBV5-1 to TRBJ2-2; D is undetermined. Germline V CDR1 and CDR2: SGHRS, YFSETQ. This CDR3 is 14 amino acids long. Trimming removed 8 bases from V and 0 bases from J, with 11 bases in between. CDR3: CASKGLSNTGELFF. The CDR3 bases are TGCGCCAGTAAGGGCTTATCGAACACCGGGGAGCTGTTTTTT.

This chain links TRBV30 with TRBJ2-1, with 8 bases fitting TRBD2. The CDR3 consists of 14 residues. Germline CDR1 is GTSNPN and CDR2 is SVGIG (reference sequence). V shed 4 bases, J shed 4 bases, and the junction held 6 bases outside the gene matches. The CDR3 reads CAWISGTRYNEQFF. The CDR3 bases are TGTGCCTGGATTAGCGGGACGCGGTACAATGAGCAGTTCTTC.

This sequence joins TRBV6-6 and TRBJ2-7; the D is unclear. This CDR3 comprises 15 residues. Germline V CDR1 and CDR2: MNHNY, SVGAGI (reference sequence). Between the trimmed V and J ends, which lost 6 bases and 4 bases, there was a span of 19 bases. DNA of the CDR3: TGTGCCAGCAGCTCTACCAATTCGAGGTATTACGAGCAGTACTTC. Translation: CASSSTNSRYYEQYF.

The chain employs TRBV2 and TRBJ2-7, with TRBD2 matching 11 bases. Germline V lookup: CDR1 SNHLY, CDR2 FYNNEI. There are 14 residues in the CDR3. Trimming removed 10 bases from V and 2 bases from J; junction bases left unmatched: 7. The DNA of the CDR3 is TGTGCCACAGCTGCACTAGCGGGGGCCTACGAGCAGTACTTC. Amino acid sequence: CATAALAGAYEQYF.

The rearrangement uses TRBV5-1 and TRBJ2-4; 13 bases are shared with TRBD2. In germline, CDR1 is SGHRS, CDR2 YFSETQ. The CDR3 loop spans 16 amino acids. With 6 bases clipped from V and 5 bases from J, the junction kept 8 bases outside the gene matches. The CDR3 reads CASNPGLAGIENIQYF. The CDR3 coding sequence is TGCGCCAGCAACCCGGGACTAGCGGGAATAGAAAACATTCAGTACTTC.

The genes are TRBV11-2 and TRBJ2-2; D tentatively fits TRBD1 or TRBD2 (5 bases each). V was trimmed by 6 bases and J by 1 base, leaving 12 bases between them. Germline V lookup: CDR1 SGHAT, CDR2 FQNNGV. CDR3 size: 15 residues. In DNA form, the CDR3 reads TGTGCCAGCAGACCCCCGGGACGGAACACCGGGGAGCTGTTTTTT. This encodes CASRPPGRNTGELFF.

Worth noting for this clone: The junction and the germline gene differ at one end; a read error may be behind it. This chain uses TRBV7-6 with TRBJ2-2; no reliable D call. CDR1 is SGHVS, CDR2 FNYEAQ, per germline. The CDR3 length is 13 residues. The CDR3 coding sequence is TGTGCCAGCAGCTCCAGGAACCCCGGGGAGCTGTTTTTT. Its protein is CASSSRNPGELFF.

The chain recombines TRBV29-1 with TRBJ1-2; tentative D call: TRBD1 (6 bases). CDR3 length equals 11 residues. Trimming took off 7 bases at V and 8 bases at J, with 14 bases between the two ends. Looked up from germline, CDR1 is SQVTM and CDR2 is ANQGSEA. In DNA, the CDR3 is TGCAGCGGGTGGGGGGCAGGAGGCTACACCTTC. Amino acid sequence: CSGWGAGGYTF. Drawing the rest from reference TRBV29-1 and TRBJ1-2, the complete variable domain is SAVISQKPSRDICQRGTSLTIQCQVDSQVTMMFWYRQQPGQSLTLIATANQGSEATYESGFVIDKFPISRPNLTFSTLTVSNMSPEDSSIYLCSGWGAGGYTFGSGTRLTVV.

The chain uses TRBV6-1 and TRBJ1-3; no firm D call. V was shortened by 2 bases and J by 0 bases, with 5 bases between the two germline ends. In germline, CDR1 is MNHNS, CDR2 SASEGT. The CDR3 has 14 amino acids. Here the CDR3 reads CASSERFSGNTIYF. The CDR3 DNA is TGTGCCAGCAGTGAACGGTTCTCTGGAAACACCATATATTTT.

This clone has a handful of counts. The genes are TRBV18 and TRBJ1-1; D may be TRBD1 (5 bases). This CDR3 spans 13 amino acids. The germline V and J ends were trimmed by 3 bases and 7 bases, with 12 bases remaining between them. Germline V gene lookup returns CDR1 KGHSH and CDR2 LQKENI. CDR3 residues: CASSPFRDREAFF. Here the CDR3 DNA reads TGTGCCAGCTCACCCTTCCGGGACCGTGAAGCTTTCTTT.

The CDR3 DNA is TGTGCCAGTTTCTTCTCTGGGGCCAACGTCCTGACTTTC. Amino acid sequence: CASFFSGANVLTF. This rearrangement joins TRBV6-1 to TRBJ2-6; D gene unclear. There are 13 residues in the CDR3. CDR1 is MNHNS and CDR2 is SASEGT in the germline V gene. V lost 9 bases and J 0 bases, leaving 6 bases between the germline ends.

CDR3: CASSVGLSGNTIYF. The DNA of the CDR3 is TGTGCCAGCAGTGTGGGTCTCTCTGGAAACACCATATATTTT. The chain links TRBV6-1 to TRBJ1-3; D remains unclear. V lost 4 bases and J lost 0, with 7 bases in between. Germline lookup yields CDR1 MNHNS and CDR2 SASEGT. CDR3 length: 14 amino acids.

V usage is TRBV11-2 and J usage is TRBJ2-4, with a tentative D call TRBD1 (5 bases). The CDR3 is 16 amino acids. V shed 3 bases and J shed 1 base, with 13 bases lying between them. Germline V gene sequence: CDR1 SGHAT, CDR2 FQNNGV. The CDR3 here is CASSLARGLAKNIQYF. Here the CDR3 DNA reads TGTGCCAGCAGCTTGGCTAGGGGCCTGGCCAAAAACATTCAGTACTTC.

This clone appeared once. The V gene is TRBV10-3, the J gene TRBJ2-3; 8 bases fit TRBD2. V dropped 6 bases and J dropped 4; count of bases not matched to a gene: 3. CDR3 length: 13 amino acids. CDR1 is ENHRY, CDR2 SYGVKD, per germline. CDR3 sequence reads: CAISGGAADTQYF. The CDR3 DNA reads TGTGCCATCAGCGGGGGGGCAGCAGATACGCAGTATTTT.

This rearrangement joins TRBV19 to TRBJ1-4; no reliable D call. The V end lost 3 bases, the J end lost 9 bases, and 8 bases lay between the germline ends. Germline CDR1 is LNHDA and CDR2 is SQIVND (reference sequence). CDR3 length: 12 residues. CDR3 nucleotide sequence: TGTGCCAGTAGTATCAGCGGCAAAAAACTGTTTTTT. Protein sequence: CASSISGKKLFF.

This chain joins TRBV28 and TRBJ1-2; possibly TRBD1 for D (6 bases). Trimming stripped 4 bases from V and 1 base from J, with 13 bases between. Germline CDR1 reads MDHEN; CDR2 reads SYDVKM. This CDR3 comprises 15 residues. For the CDR3, the DNA is TGTGCCAGCAGTTCTGGGGGCGCGGATAACTATGGCTACACCTTC. Translation gives CASSSGGADNYGYTF.

This chain links TRBV7-9 with TRBJ1-1; no clear D. Germline loops: CDR1 SEHNR, CDR2 FQNEAQ (reference sequence). The V and J ends lost 4 bases and 2 bases respectively, with 8 bases between them. The CDR3 extends over 13 amino acids. The CDR3 nucleotides read TGTGCCAGCAGCTCGCGGTCAAACACTGAAGCTTTCTTT. As protein: CASSSRSNTEAFF.

The chain joins TRBV7-2 to TRBJ1-1; 7 positions agree with TRBD1. Losses at the gene ends were 1 base for V and 1 base for J; bases not matched to a gene: 6. This CDR3 comprises 16 residues. Germline V CDR1 and CDR2: SGHTA, FQGNSA. The CDR3 loop reads CASSLGDRGKNTEAFF. The CDR3 DNA sequence: TGTGCCAGCAGCTTAGGGGACAGAGGGAAGAACACTGAAGCTTTCTTT. Drawing the rest from reference TRBV7-2 and TRBJ1-1, the complete variable domain is GAGVSQSPSNKVTEKGKDVELRCDPISGHTALYWYRQSLGQGLEFLIYFQGNSAPDKSGLPSDRFSAERTGGSVSTLTIQRTQQEDSAVYLCASSLGDRGKNTEAFFGQGTRLTVV.

V gene TRBV5-1 combines with J gene TRBJ2-5; D perhaps matches TRBD1 (5 bases). Between the trimmed V and J ends, which lost 5 bases and 4 bases, there was a span of 21 bases. The length of the CDR3 is 16 residues. Germline CDR1 and CDR2: SGHRS and YFSETQ. CDR3 protein: CASSPGGGRQGETQYF. The CDR3 coding sequence is TGCGCCAGCAGTCCGGGCGGTGGGCGCCAGGGAGAGACCCAGTACTTC.

The rearrangement joins TRBV5-1 to TRBJ2-2; D is undetermined. This CDR3 region has 12 residues. V shed 4 bases and J shed 7 bases, with 8 bases lying between them. CDR1 SGHRS and CDR2 YFSETQ come from the germline V gene. CDR3: CASSDQIGELFF. CDR3 sequence (DNA): TGCGCCAGCAGCGACCAAATCGGGGAGCTGTTTTTT. Drawing the rest from reference TRBV5-1 and TRBJ2-2, the complete variable domain is KAGVTQTPRYLIKTRGQQVTLSCSPISGHRSVSWYQQTPGQGLQFLFEYFSETQRNKGNFPGRFSGRQFSNSRSEMNVSTLELGDSALYLCASSDQIGELFFGEGSRLTVL.

The chain has TRBV29-1 and TRBJ2-3; 7 bases agree with TRBD1. CDR3 length equals 15 residues. Germline V gene lookup returns CDR1 SQVTM and CDR2 ANQGSEA. V lost 3 bases, J lost 8 bases, and 14 bases stayed unmatched. CDR3 in DNA: TGCAGCGTTGATCTCAGGGGGTCCCCGGGCGGTACGCAGTATTTT. Its translation: CSVDLRGSPGGTQYF.

The V gene is TRBV5-4, the J gene TRBJ1-1; D gene uncertain. This CDR3 comprises 15 residues. Per germline, CDR1 SGHNT and CDR2 YYREEE (reference sequence). Trimming took off 4 bases at V and 6 bases at J, with 19 bases between the two ends. DNA of the CDR3: TGTGCCAGCAGCACGGACGGCAGGTCGGGTGCTGAAGCTTTCTTT. It encodes CASSTDGRSGAEAFF.